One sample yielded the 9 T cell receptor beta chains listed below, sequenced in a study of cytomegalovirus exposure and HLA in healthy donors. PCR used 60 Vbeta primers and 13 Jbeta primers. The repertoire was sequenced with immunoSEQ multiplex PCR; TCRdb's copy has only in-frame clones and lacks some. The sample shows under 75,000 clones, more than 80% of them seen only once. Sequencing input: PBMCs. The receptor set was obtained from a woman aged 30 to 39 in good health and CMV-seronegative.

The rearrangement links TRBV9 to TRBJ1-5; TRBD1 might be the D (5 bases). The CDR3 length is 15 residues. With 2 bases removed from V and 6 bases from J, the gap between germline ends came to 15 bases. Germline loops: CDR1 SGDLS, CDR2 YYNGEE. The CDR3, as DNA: TGTGCCAGCAGCGTGGGAGGGGACGTGCGTCAGCCCCAGCATTTT. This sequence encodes CASSVGGDVRQPQHF.

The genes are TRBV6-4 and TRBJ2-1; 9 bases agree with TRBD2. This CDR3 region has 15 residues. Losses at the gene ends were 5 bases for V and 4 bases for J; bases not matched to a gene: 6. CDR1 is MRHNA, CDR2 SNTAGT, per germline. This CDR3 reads CASSPFAGGYNEQFF. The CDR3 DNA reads TGTGCCAGCAGTCCCTTTGCGGGAGGGTACAATGAGCAGTTCTTC.

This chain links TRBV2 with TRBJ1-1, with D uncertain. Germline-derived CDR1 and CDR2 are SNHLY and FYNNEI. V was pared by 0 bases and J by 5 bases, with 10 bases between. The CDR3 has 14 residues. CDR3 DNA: TGTGCCAGCAGTGAAGCGCTTCGGGATACTGAAGCTTTCTTT. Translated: CASSEALRDTEAFF.

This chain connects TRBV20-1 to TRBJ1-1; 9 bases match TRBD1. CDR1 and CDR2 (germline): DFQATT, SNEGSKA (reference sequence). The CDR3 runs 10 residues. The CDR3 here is CSGQGTEAFF. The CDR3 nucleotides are TGCAGCGGACAGGGGACTGAAGCTTTCTTT.

The CDR3 nucleotides read TGTGCCAGCAAAGGGGGGGCAACAGATACGCAGTATTTT. Translated, it gives CASKGGATDTQYF. V usage is TRBV6-1 and J usage is TRBJ2-3, with D possibly matching TRBD2 (7 bases). The V end lost 7 bases, the J end lost 3 bases, and 11 bases lay between the germline ends. The CDR3 spans 13 residues. Germline CDR1 MNHNS, CDR2 SASEGT.

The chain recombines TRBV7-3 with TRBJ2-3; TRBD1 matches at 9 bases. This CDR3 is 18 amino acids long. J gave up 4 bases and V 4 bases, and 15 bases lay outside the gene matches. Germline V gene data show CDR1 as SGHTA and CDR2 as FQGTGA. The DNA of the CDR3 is TGTGCCAGCAGCTCGATTTCGGACAGGGGAACTACCGCAGATACGCAGTATTTT. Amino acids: CASSSISDRGTTADTQYF.

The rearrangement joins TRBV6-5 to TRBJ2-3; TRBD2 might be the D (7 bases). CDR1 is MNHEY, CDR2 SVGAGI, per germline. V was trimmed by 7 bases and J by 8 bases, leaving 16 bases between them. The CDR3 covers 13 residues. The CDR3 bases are TGTGCCAGCAACGGGGGCGGGAGCGGTACGCAGTATTTT. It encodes CASNGGGSGTQYF.

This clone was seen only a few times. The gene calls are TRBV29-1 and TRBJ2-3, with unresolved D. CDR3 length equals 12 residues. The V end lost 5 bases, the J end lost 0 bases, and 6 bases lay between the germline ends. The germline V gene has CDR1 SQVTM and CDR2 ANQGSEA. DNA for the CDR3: TGCAGCGTTTGGAGCAGCACAGATACGCAGTATTTT. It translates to CSVWSSTDTQYF.

CDR3 sequence reads: CASSLPREDIQYF. CDR3 coding DNA: TGTGCCAGCAGTTTACCCAGGGAGGACATTCAGTACTTC. V and J are TRBV28 and TRBJ2-4; D might be TRBD2 (6 bases). The CDR3 runs 13 residues. Germline CDR1 and CDR2: MDHEN and SYDVKM. Trimming left V 2 bases short and J 8 bases short, with 10 bases between.